The 30 T cell receptor beta chains presented below share a single source sample, sequenced in a study of CD8+ T cells in alopecia areata. cDNA serving as the sequencing template came from extracted, reverse transcribed RNA. The protocol was immunoSEQ multiplex PCR, while the TCRdb copy is restricted to in-frame clones and leaves out a portion. The sample shows some 19,000 clones, 50% to 60% of them seen only once. Treatment denoted: oral pan-JAK inhibitor, 5-10 mg twice daily. As part of sample collection, lesional scalp punch biopsies and peripheral blood were taken from alopecia areata patients. The specimen was skin, collected at week 4, from a patient treated with tofacitinib. The receptors were sampled from a human donor with alopecia areata.

Here the CDR3 DNA reads TGCGCCAGCAGCCAAGATCGTACGGGACTAGCGGGCTTGAGCTCCTACAATGAGCAGTTCTTC. Amino acid sequence: CASSQDRTGLAGLSSYNEQFF. The rearrangement uses TRBV4-1 and TRBJ2-1; TRBD2 matches 12 bases. The CDR3 runs to 21 residues. Unmatched junction bases numbered 12, after V lost 0 bases and J lost 0 bases. Germline-derived CDR1 and CDR2 are MGHRA and YSYEKL.

This clone has more than one count but fewer than ten. V is TRBV2 and J is TRBJ2-1, with D possibly being TRBD2 (5 bases). Looked up from germline, CDR1 is SNHLY and CDR2 is FYNNEI. Trimming took 4 bases from V and 5 from J, leaving 9 bases between them. The CDR3 loop spans 13 amino acids. The CDR3 spells CASSVGVHNEQFF. DNA of the CDR3: TGTGCCAGCAGTGTCGGGGTTCACAATGAGCAGTTCTTC.

The chain couples TRBV4-1 to TRBJ1-3; the D gene is possibly TRBD1 (6 bases). V lost 4 bases and J lost 2, with 12 bases in between. In germline, CDR1 is MGHRA, CDR2 YSYEKL. The CDR3 covers 15 residues. Here the CDR3 reads CASSLLGGAGNTIYF. The DNA of the CDR3 is TGCGCCAGCAGCCTCCTAGGGGGGGCTGGAAACACCATATATTTT.

V gene TRBV28 combines with J gene TRBJ2-5; 8 positions agree with TRBD2. Germline-derived CDR1 and CDR2 are MDHEN and SYDVKM. V lost 6 bases, J lost 5 bases, and 14 bases stayed unmatched. The CDR3 is 16 amino acids. CDR3 sequence reads: CASSLPFGGAEETQYF. CDR3 nucleotide sequence: TGTGCCAGCAGCCTGCCTTTCGGGGGGGCGGAGGAGACCCAGTACTTC.

Of note for this clone: The same CDR3 is also encoded by other DNA sequences in this sample. This chain connects TRBV4-1 to TRBJ1-2; D is possibly TRBD1 (6 bases). V lost 0 bases, J lost 1 base, and 15 bases lay in between. This CDR3 is 17 amino acids long. CDR1 is MGHRA, CDR2 YSYEKL, per germline. The CDR3 reads CASSQDRGGAGNYGYTF. Written as DNA, the CDR3 is TGCGCCAGCAGCCAAGATCGCGGGGGGGCGGGTAACTATGGCTACACCTTC.

In its sample, this clone was seen a few times. This chain uses TRBV14 with TRBJ2-7; D tentatively reads TRBD1 or TRBD2 (5 bases each). The length of the CDR3 is 15 residues. CDR1 and CDR2 from the germline V gene are SGHDN and FVKESK. Between the trimmed V and J ends, which lost 4 bases and 7 bases, there was a span of 20 bases. The CDR3 loop reads CASSRGRDPRGEQYF. The CDR3 bases are TGTGCCAGCAGCCGAGGTCGGGACCCTCGGGGTGAGCAGTACTTC. Full variable domain (outside the CDR3, taken from reference TRBV14 and TRBJ2-7): EAGVTQFPSHSVIEKGQTVTLRCDPISGHDNLYWYRRVMGKEIKFLLHFVKESKQDESGMPNNRFLAERTGGTYSTLKVQPAELEDSGVYFCASSRGRDPRGEQYFGPGTRLTVT.

This chain links TRBV7-2 with TRBJ2-5; 11 nucleotides align to TRBD2. In germline, CDR1 is SGHTA, CDR2 FQGNSA. CDR3 size: 19 residues. J was trimmed by 5 bases and V by 5 bases; bases with no gene match: 19. The CDR3 region is CASSPQGSASGGSYETQYF. CDR3 bases: TGTGCCAGCAGCCCACAAGGATCTGCTAGCGGGGGGAGCTATGAGACCCAGTACTTC.

This clone was counted once. V usage is TRBV5-4 and J usage is TRBJ1-1, with TRBD1 as a possible D gene (6 bases). V was clipped by 5 bases and J by 0 bases, with 14 bases between them. Germline V gene data show CDR1 as SGHNT and CDR2 as YYREEE (reference sequence). The CDR3 contains 15 residues. CDR3 coding DNA: TGTGCCAGCAGGAATCCAACAGGGCTGAACACTGAAGCTTTCTTT. It is translated as CASRNPTGLNTEAFF.

The V gene is TRBV5-6, the J gene TRBJ2-3; D is uncertain. The germline V gene has CDR1 SGHDT and CDR2 YYEEEE. The CDR3 spans 12 residues. The germline V and J ends were trimmed by 3 bases and 6 bases, with 8 bases remaining between them. The CDR3, as DNA: TGTGCCAGCAGCTACCCTGGGGATACGCAGTATTTT. Translating gives CASSYPGDTQYF.

This chain uses TRBV28 with TRBJ1-6; weak D call: TRBD1 (6 bases). Germline V gives CDR1 MDHEN, CDR2 SYDVKM. V was pared by 6 bases and J by 4 bases, with 10 bases between. The CDR3 loop spans 14 amino acids. In nucleotides, the CDR3 is TGTGCCAGCAGGCAGGGGATTTATAATTCACCCCTCCACTTT. It yields the protein CASRQGIYNSPLHF.

The V call is TRBV4-3, the J call TRBJ2-4, with D tentatively TRBD2 (5 bases). Trimming stripped 0 bases from V and 6 bases from J, with 9 bases between. Germline V CDR1 and CDR2: LGHNA, YSLEER. CDR3 length: 14 amino acids. In DNA, the CDR3 is TGCGCCAGCAGCCAAGATGAGGGTTCAAACATTCAGTACTTC. Translated: CASSQDEGSNIQYF.

This clone showed up just once. This chain connects TRBV7-6 to TRBJ2-3; D possibly corresponds to TRBD2 (7 bases). The germline CDR1 and CDR2 sequences are SGHVS and FNYEAQ. There are 17 residues in the CDR3. V was clipped by 3 bases and J by 6 bases, with 22 bases between them. This CDR3 reads CASSFPLAGANEDTQYF. The CDR3 region has the DNA TGTGCCAGCAGCTTCCCACTCGCGGGGGCAAACGAGGATACGCAGTATTTT.

This clone was seen once. CDR3 loop: CAWQRQNTEAFF. The CDR3 nucleotides are TGTGCCTGGCAAAGACAGAACACTGAAGCTTTCTTT. The genes are TRBV30 and TRBJ1-1; no firm D call. The V gene lost 5 bases and the J gene lost 1 base, with 8 bases spanning the gap. This CDR3 is 12 amino acids long. Germline V CDR1 and CDR2: GTSNPN, SVGIG (reference sequence).

CDR3 nucleotides: TGTGCCTGGAGTGTAGAGGGACTAGCTTGGGAAGAGACCCAGTACTTC. The encoded protein is CAWSVEGLAWEETQYF. V gene TRBV30 combines with J gene TRBJ2-5; 9 positions match TRBD2. CDR1 and CDR2 from the germline V gene are GTSNPN and SVGIG (reference sequence). The V and J ends lost 0 bases and 3 bases, in that order; junction bases with no gene match: 8. The CDR3 is made up of 16 amino acids.

The chain recombines TRBV11-2 with TRBJ1-1, with D maybe TRBD1 (6 bases). V shed 5 bases and J shed 5 bases, with 15 bases lying between them. This CDR3 has 14 amino acids. The germline CDR1 and CDR2 sequences are SGHAT and FQNNGV. The chain's CDR3 is CASSAGRGRTEAFF. DNA for the CDR3: TGTGCCAGCAGCGCGGGGAGGGGGAGAACTGAAGCTTTCTTT.

This clone was counted a few times. The V call is TRBV7-8, the J call TRBJ2-7, with TRBD2 matching 7 bases. Looked up from germline, CDR1 is SGHVS and CDR2 is FQNEAQ. The CDR3 has 15 residues. J lost 2 bases, V lost 5 bases, and 9 bases had no gene match. The CDR3: CASSPQGLLTYEQYF. In nucleotides, the CDR3 is TGTGCCAGCAGCCCCCAGGGACTATTGACCTACGAGCAGTACTTC.

The chain uses TRBV7-9 and TRBJ2-5; 7 nucleotides agree with TRBD1. CDR1 SEHNR and CDR2 FQNEAQ come from the germline V gene (reference sequence). Trimming took 4 bases from V and 6 from J; bases not matched to a gene: 5. The CDR3 is 13 amino acids. The CDR3, as DNA: TGTGCCAGCAGCTCCGACAGGGAAAAGACCCAGTACTTC. Translation gives CASSSDREKTQYF.

This rearrangement joins TRBV7-2 to TRBJ1-2; D gene unclear. Between the trimmed V and J ends, which lost 5 bases and 4 bases, there was a span of 8 bases. The CDR3 extends over 12 amino acids. Germline lookup yields CDR1 SGHTA and CDR2 FQGNSA. CDR3 in amino acids: CASSEGFYGYTF. CDR3 nucleotide sequence: TGTGCCAGCAGCGAGGGATTCTATGGCTACACCTTC.

This clone was seen a single time. V gene TRBV5-6 combines with J gene TRBJ1-1; D call uncertain. Germline assignment: CDR1 SGHDT and CDR2 YYEEEE. V lost 2 bases, J lost 4 bases, and 6 bases lay in between. CDR3 size: 12 residues. In nucleotides, the CDR3 is TGTGCCAGCAGCTTTTCGGGCACTGAAGCTTTCTTT. Residues: CASSFSGTEAFF.

Judged by abundance, this clone is medium-sized (0.01 to 0.1%). The chain recombines TRBV10-3 with TRBJ2-7, with 10 bases aligning to TRBD1. Germline CDR1 is ENHRY and CDR2 is SYGVKD. The CDR3 consists of 15 residues. Trimming at V came to 0 bases and at J to 2 bases, leaving 1 base not matched to a gene. This CDR3 reads CAISESGTGAYEQYF. The CDR3 nucleotides read TGTGCCATCAGTGAGTCAGGGACAGGGGCCTACGAGCAGTACTTC.

This chain joins TRBV20-1 and TRBJ1-1; D remains ambiguous. Trimming took 5 bases from V and 7 from J, leaving 11 bases between them. The CDR3 is 11 amino acids. Germline-derived CDR1 and CDR2 are DFQATT and SNEGSKA (reference sequence). CDR3 nucleotides: TGCAGTGCTCCGACCCAGATTGAAGCTTTCTTT. Protein sequence: CSAPTQIEAFF.

The chain combines TRBV4-1 with TRBJ1-1, with D maybe TRBD1 (6 bases). The V end was cut by 3 bases, the J end by 4 bases, with 15 bases between. The CDR3 is 15 amino acids. The germline CDR1 and CDR2 sequences are MGHRA and YSYEKL. In nucleotides, the CDR3 is TGCGCCAGCAGCCAGGGGACATTTGAGGGCACTGAAGCTTTCTTT. This codes for CASSQGTFEGTEAFF.

The chain employs TRBV30 and TRBJ2-1; 8 bases are a match to TRBD2. The CDR3 length is 15 residues. The V segment lost 3 bases and the J segment 4 bases; nucleotides outside the gene matches: 8. Germline V lookup: CDR1 GTSNPN, CDR2 SVGIG (reference sequence). The chain's CDR3 is CAWSPSGGGYNEQFF. The CDR3 DNA reads as TGTGCCTGGAGCCCGTCGGGCGGGGGGTACAATGAGCAGTTCTTC.

The V gene is TRBV15, the J gene TRBJ1-2; weak D call: TRBD1 (5 bases). The germline V and J ends were trimmed by 1 base and 4 bases, with 13 bases remaining between them. CDR3 length equals 15 residues. The germline CDR1 and CDR2 sequences are LNHNV and YYDKDF (reference sequence). The CDR3 DNA follows: TGTGCCACCAGCAGAGCGTCGGGGGGGACCTATGGCTACACCTTC. As protein: CATSRASGGTYGYTF.

The chain has TRBV7-8 and TRBJ1-2; weak D call: TRBD1 (5 bases). Trimming took 4 bases from V and 9 from J, leaving 15 bases between them. The length of the CDR3 is 13 residues. Germline V gene sequence: CDR1 SGHVS, CDR2 FQNEAQ. As DNA, the CDR3 is TGTGCCAGCAGCTCCGACAGTGTACGAAGCTACACCTTC. It is translated as CASSSDSVRSYTF.

This chain joins TRBV4-3 and TRBJ1-6; the D gene is possibly TRBD1 (5 bases). The germline gives CDR1 LGHNA, CDR2 YSLEER. CDR3 length: 19 residues. The germline V and J ends were trimmed by 0 bases and 6 bases, with 21 bases remaining between them. The CDR3 here is CASSQDWGRVRATNSPLHF. CDR3 nucleotide sequence: TGCGCCAGCAGCCAAGATTGGGGACGGGTTAGAGCTACTAATTCACCCCTCCACTTT.

This clone was recorded once. The J gene is TRBJ2-7, the V gene TRBV11-2, with 13 bases lining up with TRBD2. The germline CDR1 and CDR2 sequences are SGHAT and FQNNGV. The CDR3 covers 18 residues. Germline trimming cut 3 bases from V and 3 bases from J; bases unmatched to any gene: 11. This chain's CDR3 is CASSLGLAGIYRVYEQYF. The CDR3 DNA follows: TGTGCCAGCAGCTTGGGACTAGCGGGGATCTATCGTGTCTACGAGCAGTACTTC.

The chain links TRBV20-1 to TRBJ2-5; D gene ambiguous. The V gene lost 8 bases and the J gene lost 5 bases, with 12 bases spanning the gap. This CDR3 has 11 residues. Looked up from germline, CDR1 is DFQATT and CDR2 is SNEGSKA (reference sequence). The DNA for the CDR3 is TGCAGTTCGACCGGGTTGGAGACCCAGTACTTC. Its protein product is CSSTGLETQYF.

The V and J genes are TRBV4-1 and TRBJ1-3; the D gene is possibly TRBD1 (5 bases). The V end was cut by 3 bases, the J end by 3 bases, with 12 bases between. The germline V gene has CDR1 MGHRA and CDR2 YSYEKL. This CDR3 comprises 15 residues. The chain's CDR3 is CASSHAGTDGNTIYF. As DNA, the CDR3 is TGCGCCAGCAGCCATGCCGGGACGGATGGAAACACCATATATTTT.

By share, this clone counts as large. Germline is not matched at one junction end, which may reflect a read error. The chain recombines TRBV14 with TRBJ1-2; D gene uncertain. Germline V gene sequence: CDR1 SGHDN, CDR2 FVKESK. The CDR3 covers 12 residues. CDR3 sequence: CATSPLLIGYTF. The CDR3 bases are TGTGCCACCAGCCCCCTCTTGATAGGCTACACCTTC.